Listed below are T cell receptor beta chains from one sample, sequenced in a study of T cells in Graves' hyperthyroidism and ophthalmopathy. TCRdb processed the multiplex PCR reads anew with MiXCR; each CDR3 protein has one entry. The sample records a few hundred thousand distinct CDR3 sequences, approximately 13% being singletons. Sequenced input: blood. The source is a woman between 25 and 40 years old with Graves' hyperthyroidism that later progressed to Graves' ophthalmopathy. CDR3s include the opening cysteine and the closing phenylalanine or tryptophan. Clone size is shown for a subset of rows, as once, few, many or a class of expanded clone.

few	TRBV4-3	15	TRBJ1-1	CASGRVGQGDTEAFF
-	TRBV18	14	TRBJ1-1	CASSLTTGQTEAFF
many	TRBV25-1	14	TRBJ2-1	CASSEGQAHNEQFF
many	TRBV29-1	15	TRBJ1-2	CSVASQGSHLYGYTF
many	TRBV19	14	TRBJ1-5	CASSIGGLGQPQHF
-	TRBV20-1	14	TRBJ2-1	CSASYSGRVNEQFF
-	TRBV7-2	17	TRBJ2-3	CASGLAWQGYGTDTQYF
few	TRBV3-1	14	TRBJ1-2	CASSQRTGESGYTF
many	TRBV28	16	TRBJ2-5	CASAWGATGVQETQYF
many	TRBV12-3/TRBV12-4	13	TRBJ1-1	CASRGGRNTEAFF
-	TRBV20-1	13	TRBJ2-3	CSARDPSRGTQYF
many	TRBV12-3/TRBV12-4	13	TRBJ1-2	CATRRAGSYGYTF
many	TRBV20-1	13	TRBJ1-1	CSARGRGGTEAFF
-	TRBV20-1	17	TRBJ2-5	CSARGLHRDRVRETQYF
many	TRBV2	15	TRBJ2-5	CASRAGSGVQETQYF
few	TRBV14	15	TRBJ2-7	CASSPSGGSAYEQYF
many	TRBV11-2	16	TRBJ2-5	CASSLPTSGYQETQYF
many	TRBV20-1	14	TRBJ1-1	CSARDAPGSTEAFF
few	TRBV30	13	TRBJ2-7	CAWSHREARGQYF
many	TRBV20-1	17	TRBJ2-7	CSARETSGRTSSYEQYF
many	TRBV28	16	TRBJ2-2	CASATDRAANTGELFF
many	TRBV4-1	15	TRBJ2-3	CASRQQGGSTDTQYF
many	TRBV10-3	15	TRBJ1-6	CAISESGLGNSPLHF
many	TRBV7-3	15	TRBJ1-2	CASSLTFEGDYGYTF
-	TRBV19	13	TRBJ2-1	CATGGRETNEQFF
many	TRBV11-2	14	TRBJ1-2	CASSLEGTGGGYTF
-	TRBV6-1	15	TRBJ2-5	CASSVSYEPWETQYF
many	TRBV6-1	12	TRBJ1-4	CASSRAREKLFF
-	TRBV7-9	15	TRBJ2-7	CASSLEASGFYEQYF
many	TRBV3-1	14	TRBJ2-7	CASSQDPRTYEQYF
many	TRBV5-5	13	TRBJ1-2	CASSPGLSNGYTF
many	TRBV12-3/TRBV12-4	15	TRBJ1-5	CASRHGQLGNQPQHF
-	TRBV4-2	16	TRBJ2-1	CASSPSVPAGPNEQFF
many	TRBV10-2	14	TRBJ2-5	CASSEPDRDKTQYF
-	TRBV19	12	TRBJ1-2	CASSIDGDDCTF
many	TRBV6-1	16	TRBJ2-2	CASSAGQGGRTGELFF
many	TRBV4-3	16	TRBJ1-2	CASSQDTGGPAYGYTF
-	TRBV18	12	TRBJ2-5	CASSRDMETQYF
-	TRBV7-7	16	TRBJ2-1	CASSLELSAAYNEQFF
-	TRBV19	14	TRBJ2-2	CASTWTSNTGELFF
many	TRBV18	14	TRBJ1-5	CASSQGQGNQPQHF
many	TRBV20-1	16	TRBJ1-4	CSARSRTRGTNEKLFF
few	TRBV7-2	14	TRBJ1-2	CASRDRDKNYGYTF
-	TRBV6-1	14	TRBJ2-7	CASSSDTKSYEQYF
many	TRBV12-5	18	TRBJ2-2	CASGLVRSGGVATGELFF
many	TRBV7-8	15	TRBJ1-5	CASSSMGFSNQPQHF
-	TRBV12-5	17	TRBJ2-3	CASGLVPMTSGTDTQYF
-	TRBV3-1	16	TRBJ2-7	CASSLGLAGGLDEQYF
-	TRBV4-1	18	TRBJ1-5	CASSQEGQGALLNQPQHF
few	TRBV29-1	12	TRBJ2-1	CSVRERADEQFF